The rows below give T cell receptor beta chains drawn from one sample of a study of T cells after posttransplantation cyclophosphamide. Sequencing used immunoSEQ multiplex PCR; TCRdb keeps in-frame clones, though not all of them. Sampling found some 40,000 clones, none seen once. Sequencing used PBMCs. Every receptor here comes from a woman between 45 and 60 years old in good health and a related stem cell transplant donor. CDR3s include the opening cysteine and the closing phenylalanine or tryptophan. A D gene is named only where the DNA matches it firmly. Size values are once, few and many counts, or a class for expanded clones, and some rows have none.

TRBD1 | many | TRBJ2-7 | TRBV5-5 | CASSLGTGGPYEQYF | TGTGCCAGCAGCCTAGGGACAGGGGGTCCCTACGAGCAGTACTTC
TRBD1 | many | TRBJ1-3 | TRBV9 | CASSGTGTGNTIYF | TGTGCCAGCAGCGGGACAGGGACCGGAAACACCATATATTTT
. | many | TRBJ1-2 | TRBV10-3 | CAISDGLLFYTF | TGTGCCATCAGCGACGGGTTACTATTCTACACCTTC
. | many | TRBJ1-1 | TRBV5-1 | CASTLTGDTEAFF | TGCGCCAGCACCTTAACAGGAGACACTGAAGCTTTCTTT
. | many | TRBJ2-7 | TRBV7-3 | CASSPGLYEQYF | TGTGCCAGCAGCCCTGGCCTCTACGAGCAGTACTTC
TRBD2 | few | TRBJ2-1 | TRBV27 | CASSLSGLAGVSSYNEQFF | TGTGCCAGCAGTTTATCCGGGCTAGCGGGGGTGAGCTCCTACAATGAGCAGTTCTTC
. | many | TRBJ1-4 | TRBV19 | CASREPGGNEKLFF | TGTGCCAGTAGGGAACCGGGGGGAAATGAAAAACTGTTTTTT
. | many | TRBJ2-5 | TRBV7-2 | CASSSVAGLETQYF | TGTGCCAGCAGCTCAGTGGCAGGGTTGGAGACCCAGTACTTC
TRBD1 | many | TRBJ1-1 | TRBV6-1 | CASSANRGEGTEAFF | TGTGCCAGCAGTGCGAACAGGGGAGAGGGCACTGAAGCTTTCTTT
. | many | TRBJ1-3 | TRBV4-2 | CASSPKLGTGNTIYF | TGTGCCAGCAGCCCGAAACTAGGGACTGGAAACACCATATATTTT
. | many | TRBJ2-1 | TRBV4-1 | CASSQEIGGNPYNEQFF | TGCGCCAGCAGCCAAGAAATAGGAGGGAACCCGTACAATGAGCAGTTCTTC
TRBD1 | many | TRBJ1-4 | TRBV4-1 | CASSQTGQNNEKLFF | TGCGCCAGCAGCCAGACGGGACAGAATAATGAAAAACTGTTTTTT
. | many | TRBJ1-2 | TRBV7-9 | CASSLGTEAVGKGYTF | TGTGCCAGCAGCTTAGGGACGGAGGCGGTCGGTAAGGGCTACACCTTC
TRBD1 | many | TRBJ1-2 | TRBV4-1 | CASSRQGDNYGYTF | TGCGCCAGCAGCCGACAGGGAGATAACTATGGCTACACCTTC
. | many | TRBJ1-2 | TRBV2 | CASSGIKGSYGYTF | TGTGCCAGCAGTGGTATCAAGGGGTCCTATGGCTACACCTTC
TRBD1 | many | TRBJ2-3 | TRBV7-8 | CASSPTTGSGADTQYF | TGTGCCAGCAGCCCGACGACAGGGAGTGGGGCAGATACGCAGTATTTT
TRBD1 | many | TRBJ2-1 | TRBV11-3 | CASSPPSGTGKDNEQFF | TGTGCCAGCAGCCCCCCTTCGGGGACAGGAAAAGACAATGAGCAGTTCTTC
. | many | TRBJ1-4 | TRBV4-2 | CASSQDQGSPNEKLFF | TGTGCCAGCAGCCAAGACCAGGGGTCACCAAATGAAAAACTGTTTTTT
TRBD1 | many | TRBJ1-2 | TRBV28 | CASSRTGYGYTF | TGTGCCAGCAGTAGGACAGGGTATGGCTACACCTTC
TRBD1 | many | TRBJ2-3 | TRBV19 | CASSIGTGVQVGQYF | TGTGCCAGTAGTATAGGTACAGGGGTTCAGGTTGGGCAGTATTTT
. | many | TRBJ1-2 | TRBV7-9 | CASSSQTDLGYTF | TGTGCCAGCAGCTCTCAGACAGACCTTGGCTACACCTTC
TRBD1 | few | TRBJ2-2 | TRBV18 | CASSLLRDSRAQQLFF | TGTGCCAGCTCACTCCTAAGGGACAGTCGGGCACAGCAGCTGTTTTTT
TRBD1 | many | TRBJ2-7 | TRBV27 | CASSRTGGEQYF | TGTGCCAGCAGTAGGACAGGGGGCGAGCAGTACTTC
. | many | TRBJ1-2 | TRBV28 | CASSLRSPNGVGYTF | TGTGCCAGCAGTTTACGTTCACCTAACGGAGTTGGCTACACCTTC
. | many | TRBJ1-3 | TRBV19 | CASTQGPGNTIYF | TGTGCCAGTACCCAGGGTCCGGGAAACACCATATATTTT
. | many | TRBJ2-7 | TRBV4-2 | CASPRADLHHEQYF | TGTGCCAGCCCCAGGGCAGATCTACACCACGAGCAGTACTTC
TRBD1 | many | TRBJ2-7 | TRBV11-2 | CASSLARGTVHYEQYF | TGTGCCAGCAGCTTAGCGAGGGGGACAGTCCACTACGAGCAGTACTTC
. | many | TRBJ1-2 | TRBV6-5 | CASKTGISNYGYTF | TGTGCCAGCAAAACAGGGATATCTAACTATGGCTACACCTTC
. | many | TRBJ2-2 | TRBV5-1 | CASMWSGVTGELFF | TGCGCCAGCATGTGGTCAGGGGTCACCGGGGAGCTGTTTTTT
TRBD2 | many | TRBJ2-1 | TRBV7-7 | CASSPRGGAINEQFF | TGTGCCAGCAGTCCACGGGGGGGGGCGATAAATGAGCAGTTCTTC
. | many | TRBJ1-1 | TRBV29-1 | CSVEDLRSNGAFF | TGCAGCGTTGAAGATCTTAGGTCTAACGGGGCTTTCTTT
. | many | TRBJ2-7 | TRBV30 | CAWNRGTYEQYF | TGTGCCTGGAATCGGGGGACCTACGAGCAGTACTTC
TRBD1 | many | TRBJ1-1 | TRBV28 | CASSTRQGSDTEAFF | TGTGCCAGCAGTACAAGACAGGGGTCGGACACTGAAGCTTTCTTT
. | many | TRBJ2-3 | TRBV30 | CAWRVMGGPDKDTQYF | TGTGCCTGGAGAGTCATGGGGGGGCCGGATAAAGATACGCAGTATTTT
. | . | TRBJ1-5 | TRBV27 | CASSHLRGQPQHF | TGTGCCAGCAGCCACCTCAGGGGCCAGCCCCAGCATTTT
. | . | TRBJ2-5 | TRBV18 | CASSRERETQYF | TGTGCCAGCTCACGGGAGAGGGAGACCCAGTACTTC
TRBD1 | many | TRBJ1-1 | TRBV6-4 | CASSATSGGRGTEAFF | TGTGCCAGCAGTGCCACCTCAGGGGGCAGGGGCACTGAAGCTTTCTTT
. | many | TRBJ1-1 | TRBV7-9 | CASSLTEAAFF | TGTGCCAGCAGCCTCACTGAGGCGGCTTTCTTT
. | many | TRBJ1-1 | TRBV18 | CASSPTGNGEAFF | TGTGCCAGCTCACCAACAGGGAACGGAGAAGCTTTCTTT
. | many | TRBJ2-2 | TRBV5-1 | CASAKTNTGELFF | TGCGCCAGCGCTAAAACGAACACCGGGGAGCTGTTTTTT
. | many | TRBJ2-7 | TRBV19 | CASSLSDRPRGEQYF | TGTGCCAGTAGTCTTTCCGACAGACCCCGCGGCGAGCAGTACTTC